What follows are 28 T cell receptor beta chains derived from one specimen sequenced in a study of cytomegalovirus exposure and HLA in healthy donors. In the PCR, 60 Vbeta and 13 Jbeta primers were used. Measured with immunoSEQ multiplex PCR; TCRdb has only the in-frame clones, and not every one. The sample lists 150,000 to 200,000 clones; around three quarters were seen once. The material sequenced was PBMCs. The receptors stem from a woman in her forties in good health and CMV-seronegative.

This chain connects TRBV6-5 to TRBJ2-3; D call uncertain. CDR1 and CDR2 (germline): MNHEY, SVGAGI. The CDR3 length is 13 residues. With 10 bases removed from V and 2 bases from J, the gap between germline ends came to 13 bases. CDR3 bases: TGTGCCACTTTGGGCAGGCTCACAGATACGCAGTATTTT. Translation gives CATLGRLTDTQYF.

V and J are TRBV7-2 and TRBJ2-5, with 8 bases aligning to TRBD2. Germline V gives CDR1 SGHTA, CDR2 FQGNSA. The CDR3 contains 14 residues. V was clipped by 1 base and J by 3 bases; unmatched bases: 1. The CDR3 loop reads CASSLGLAKETQYF. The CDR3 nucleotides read TGTGCCAGCAGCTTAGGACTAGCGAAAGAGACCCAGTACTTC.

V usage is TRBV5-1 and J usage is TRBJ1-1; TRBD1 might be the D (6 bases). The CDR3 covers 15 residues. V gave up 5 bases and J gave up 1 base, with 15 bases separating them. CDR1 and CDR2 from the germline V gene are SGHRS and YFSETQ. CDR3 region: CASRRGGAENTEAFF. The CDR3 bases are TGCGCCAGCAGGCGCGGGGGCGCTGAGAACACTGAAGCTTTCTTT.

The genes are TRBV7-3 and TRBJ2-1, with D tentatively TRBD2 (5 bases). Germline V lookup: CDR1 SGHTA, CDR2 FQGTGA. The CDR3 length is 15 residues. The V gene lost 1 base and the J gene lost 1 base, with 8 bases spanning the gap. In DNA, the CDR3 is TGTGCCAGCAGCTTAATATCGGGATCCTACAATGAGCAGTTCTTC. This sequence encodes CASSLISGSYNEQFF.

The CDR3 sequence is CASTTTNLLTDTQYF. CDR3 nucleotides: TGCGCCAGCACGACTACCAACCTCCTTACAGATACGCAGTATTTT. This sequence joins TRBV5-1 and TRBJ2-3; D perhaps matches TRBD2 (5 bases). Germline V gives CDR1 SGHRS, CDR2 YFSETQ. This CDR3 is 15 amino acids long. V lost 6 bases to trimming and J lost 3 bases, with 17 bases between them.

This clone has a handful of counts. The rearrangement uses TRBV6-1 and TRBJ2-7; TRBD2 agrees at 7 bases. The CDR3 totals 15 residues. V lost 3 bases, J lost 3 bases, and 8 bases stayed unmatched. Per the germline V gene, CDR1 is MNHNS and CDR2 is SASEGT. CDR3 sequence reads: CASSDVSGGGYEQYF. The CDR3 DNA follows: TGTGCCAGCAGTGATGTTAGCGGCGGGGGCTACGAGCAGTACTTC.

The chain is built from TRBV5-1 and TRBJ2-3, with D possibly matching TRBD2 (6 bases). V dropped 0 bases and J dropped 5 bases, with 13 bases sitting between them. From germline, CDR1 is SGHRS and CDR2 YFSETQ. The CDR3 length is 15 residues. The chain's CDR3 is CASSLVGGVQDTQYF. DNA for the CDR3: TGCGCCAGCAGCTTGGTAGGAGGGGTTCAAGATACGCAGTATTTT.

CDR3: CASSVDVGGDYNEQFF. Written as DNA, the CDR3 is TGTGCCAGCAGCGTAGACGTGGGGGGGGACTACAATGAGCAGTTCTTC. The genes are TRBV9 and TRBJ2-1; 7 nucleotides align to TRBD2. The germline CDR1 and CDR2 sequences are SGDLS and YYNGEE. The J segment lost 3 bases and the V segment lost 0 bases, leaving 6 bases of the junction unmatched. The CDR3 length is 16 residues.

As DNA, the CDR3 is TGTGCCAGCAGCTTAGGGGCGGGGTACGAGCAGTACTTC. This gives the protein CASSLGAGYEQYF. The chain recombines TRBV11-2 with TRBJ2-7, with TRBD2 as a possible D gene (6 bases). Germline lookup yields CDR1 SGHAT and CDR2 FQNNGV. The CDR3 has 13 amino acids. The germline V and J ends were trimmed by 1 base and 4 bases, with 8 bases remaining between them. Together with reference TRBV11-2 and TRBJ2-7, the CDR3 gives the full variable domain: EAGVAQSPRYKIIEKRQSVAFWCNPISGHATLYWYQQILGQGPKLLIQFQNNGVVDDSQLPKDRFSAERLKGVDSTLKIQPAKLEDSAVYLCASSLGAGYEQYFGPGTRLTVT.

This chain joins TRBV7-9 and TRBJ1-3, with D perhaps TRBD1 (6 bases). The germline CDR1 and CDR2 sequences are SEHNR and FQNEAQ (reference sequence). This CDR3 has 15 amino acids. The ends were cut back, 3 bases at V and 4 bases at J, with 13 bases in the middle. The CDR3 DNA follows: TGTGCCAGCAGCTTTGCGGCAGGGGTCGGAAACACCATATATTTT. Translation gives CASSFAAGVGNTIYF.

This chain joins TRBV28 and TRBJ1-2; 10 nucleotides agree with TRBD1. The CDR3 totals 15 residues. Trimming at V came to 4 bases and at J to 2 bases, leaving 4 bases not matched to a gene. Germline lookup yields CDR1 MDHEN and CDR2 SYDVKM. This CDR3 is CASSSTGGLNYGYTF. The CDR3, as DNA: TGTGCCAGCAGTTCGACAGGGGGCCTAAACTATGGCTACACCTTC.

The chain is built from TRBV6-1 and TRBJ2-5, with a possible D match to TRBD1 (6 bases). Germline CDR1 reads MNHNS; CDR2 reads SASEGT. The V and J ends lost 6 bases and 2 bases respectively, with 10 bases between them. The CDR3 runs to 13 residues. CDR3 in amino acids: CASRMRGQETQYF. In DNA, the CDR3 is TGTGCCAGCAGAATGAGGGGGCAAGAGACCCAGTACTTC.

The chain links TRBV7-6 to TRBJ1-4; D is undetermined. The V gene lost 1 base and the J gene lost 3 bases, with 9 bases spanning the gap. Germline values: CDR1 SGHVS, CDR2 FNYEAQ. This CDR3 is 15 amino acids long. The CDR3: CASSLGGSSNEKLFF. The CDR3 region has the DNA TGTGCCAGCAGCTTAGGCGGCAGCTCTAATGAAAAACTGTTTTTT.

The CDR3 DNA sequence: TGTGCCAGTAGTATGGGAGGGAACACTGAAGCTTTCTTT. Translation gives CASSMGGNTEAFF. The V gene is TRBV19, the J gene TRBJ1-1; D remains ambiguous. The CDR3 covers 13 residues. Trimming pared 3 bases from V and 1 base from J, leaving 6 bases between. Germline V CDR1 and CDR2: LNHDA, SQIVND (reference sequence).

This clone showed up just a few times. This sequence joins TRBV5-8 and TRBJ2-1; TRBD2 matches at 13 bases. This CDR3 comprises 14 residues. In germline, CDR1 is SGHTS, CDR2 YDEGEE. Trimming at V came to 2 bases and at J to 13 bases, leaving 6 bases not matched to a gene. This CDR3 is CASSLRTSGRFQFF. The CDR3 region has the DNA TGTGCCAGCAGCTTACGGACTAGCGGGAGATTCCAGTTCTTC.

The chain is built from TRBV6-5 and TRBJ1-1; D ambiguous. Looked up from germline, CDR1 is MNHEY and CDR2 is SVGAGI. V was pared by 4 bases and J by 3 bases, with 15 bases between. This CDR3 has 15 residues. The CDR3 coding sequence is TGTGCCAGCAGTTCGGGGTCTTTCGTGGACACTGAAGCTTTCTTT. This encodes CASSSGSFVDTEAFF.

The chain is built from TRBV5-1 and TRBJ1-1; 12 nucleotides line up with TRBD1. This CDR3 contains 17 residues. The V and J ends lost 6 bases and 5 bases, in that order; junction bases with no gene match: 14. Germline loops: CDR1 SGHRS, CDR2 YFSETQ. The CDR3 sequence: CASTPRGTGGRGTEAFF. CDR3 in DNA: TGCGCCAGCACCCCCCGGGGGACAGGGGGCCGGGGGACTGAAGCTTTCTTT.

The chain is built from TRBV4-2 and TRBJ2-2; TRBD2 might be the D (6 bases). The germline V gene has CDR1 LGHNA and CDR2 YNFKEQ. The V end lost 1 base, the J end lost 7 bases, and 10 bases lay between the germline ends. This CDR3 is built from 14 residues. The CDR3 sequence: CASSQVGGYGELFF. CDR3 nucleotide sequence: TGTGCCAGCAGCCAAGTTGGGGGGTACGGGGAGCTGTTTTTT.

CDR3 sequence: CASSLVGGASGYTF. The DNA of the CDR3 is TGCGCCAGCAGCTTGGTAGGGGGGGCGAGCGGCTACACCTTC. The gene calls are TRBV5-1 and TRBJ1-2, with D possibly matching TRBD1 (6 bases). This CDR3 is 14 amino acids long. Germline V gives CDR1 SGHRS, CDR2 YFSETQ. V lost 0 bases and J 8 bases, leaving 14 bases between the germline ends.

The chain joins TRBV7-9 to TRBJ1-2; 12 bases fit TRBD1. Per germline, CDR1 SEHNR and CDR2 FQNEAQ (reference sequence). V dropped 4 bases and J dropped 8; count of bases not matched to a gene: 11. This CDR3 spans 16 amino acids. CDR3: CASSSNSGTGGEGYTF. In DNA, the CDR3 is TGTGCCAGCAGCTCTAATTCCGGGACAGGGGGCGAAGGCTACACCTTC. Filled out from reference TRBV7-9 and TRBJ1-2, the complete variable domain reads DTGVSQNPRHKITKRGQNVTFRCDPISEHNRLYWYRQTLGQGPEFLTYFQNEAQLEKSRLLSDRFSAERPKGSFSTLEIQRTEQGDSAMYLCASSSNSGTGGEGYTFGSGTRLTVV.

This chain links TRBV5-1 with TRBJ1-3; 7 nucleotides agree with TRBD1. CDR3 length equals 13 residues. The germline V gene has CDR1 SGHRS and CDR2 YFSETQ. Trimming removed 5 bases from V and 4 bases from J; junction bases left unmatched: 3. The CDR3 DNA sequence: TGCGCCAGCAGGCAGGACAGGGGAAACACCATATATTTT. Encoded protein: CASRQDRGNTIYF.

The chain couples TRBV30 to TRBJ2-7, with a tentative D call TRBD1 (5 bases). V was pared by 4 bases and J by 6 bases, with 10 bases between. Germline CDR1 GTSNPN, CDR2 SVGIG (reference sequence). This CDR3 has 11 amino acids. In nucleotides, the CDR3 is TGTGCCTGGATCCAGGGAAGCGAGCAGTACTTC. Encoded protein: CAWIQGSEQYF.

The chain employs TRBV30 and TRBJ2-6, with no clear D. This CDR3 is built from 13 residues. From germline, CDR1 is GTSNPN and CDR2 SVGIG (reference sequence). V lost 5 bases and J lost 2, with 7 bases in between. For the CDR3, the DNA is TGTGCCTGGTCCGCTACTGGGGCCAACGTCCTGACTTTC. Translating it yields CAWSATGANVLTF. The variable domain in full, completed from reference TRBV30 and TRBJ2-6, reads SQTIHQWPATLVQPVGSPLSLECTVEGTSNPNLYWYRQAAGRGLQLLFYSVGIGQISSEVPQNLSASRPQDRQFILSSKKLLLSDSGFYLCAWSATGANVLTFGAGSRLTVL.

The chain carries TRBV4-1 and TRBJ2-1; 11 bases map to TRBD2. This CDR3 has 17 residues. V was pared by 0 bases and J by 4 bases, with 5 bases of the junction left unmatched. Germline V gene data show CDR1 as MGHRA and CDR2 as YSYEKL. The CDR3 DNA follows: TGCGCCAGCAGCCAAGATCCGACTAGCGGGATTTACAATGAGCAGTTCTTC. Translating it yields CASSQDPTSGIYNEQFF.

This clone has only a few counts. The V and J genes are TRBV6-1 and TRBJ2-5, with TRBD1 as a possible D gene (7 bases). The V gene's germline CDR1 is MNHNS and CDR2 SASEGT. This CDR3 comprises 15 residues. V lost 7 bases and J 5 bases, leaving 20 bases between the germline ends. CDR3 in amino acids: CASNSGQGVRETQYF. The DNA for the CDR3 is TGTGCCAGCAATAGCGGCCAGGGGGTGAGGGAGACCCAGTACTTC.

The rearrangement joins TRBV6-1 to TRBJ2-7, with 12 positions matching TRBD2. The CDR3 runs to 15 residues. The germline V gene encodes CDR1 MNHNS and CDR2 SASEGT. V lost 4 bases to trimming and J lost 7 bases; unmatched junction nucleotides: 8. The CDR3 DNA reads TGTGCCAGCAGTGCACTAGCGGGAGGCCTTGGGGAGCAGTACTTC. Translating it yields CASSALAGGLGEQYF.

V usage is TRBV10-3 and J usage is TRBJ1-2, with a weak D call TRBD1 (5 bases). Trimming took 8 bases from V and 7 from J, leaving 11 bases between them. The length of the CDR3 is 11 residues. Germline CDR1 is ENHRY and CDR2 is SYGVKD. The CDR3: CAIDGGSGYTF. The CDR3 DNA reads TGTGCCATCGACGGGGGGAGTGGCTACACCTTC.

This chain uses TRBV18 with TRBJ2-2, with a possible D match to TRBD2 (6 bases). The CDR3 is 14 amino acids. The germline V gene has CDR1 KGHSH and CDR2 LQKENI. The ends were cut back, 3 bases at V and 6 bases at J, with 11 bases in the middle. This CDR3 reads CASSPGGGPGELFF. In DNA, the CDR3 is TGTGCCAGCTCACCGGGAGGAGGGCCCGGGGAGCTGTTTTTT.